These T cell receptor beta chains were read from a single sample in a study of T cells after yellow fever vaccination. TCRdb passed the 5' RACE reads through MiXCR, listing each CDR3 protein once. Of about 350,000 distinct CDR3 sequences listed, roughly 10% were seen once; the top ten hold roughly a sixth. Sequencing used PBMCs, obtained on the day of the first yellow fever vaccination. These receptors all stem from a man younger than 35 who received the YFV17D yellow fever vaccine. The CDR3 runs from the conserved cysteine through the conserved F or W. Each record gives: clone size, CDR3 length, D gene, V gene, J gene, CDR3 protein, CDR3 DNA. A D gene is named only where the DNA matches it firmly. The size of a clone is reported for some rows only, either as once, few or many, or as a class for expanded clones.

>few|14|.|TRBV5-1|TRBJ2-1
CASISVVGLGEQFF
TGCGCCAGCATTTCTGTGGTAGGTTTAGGTGAGCAGTTCTTC
>few|15|TRBD1|TRBV2|TRBJ2-1
CASSERTGNWNEQFF
TGTGCCAGCAGTGAAAGGACAGGGAATTGGAATGAGCAGTTCTTC
>many|17|TRBD2|TRBV7-2|TRBJ2-2
CASSLWAGVPNTGELFF
TGTGCCAGCAGCTTATGGGCGGGGGTTCCGAACACCGGGGAGCTGTTTTTT
>few|18|.|TRBV21-1|TRBJ2-3
CASSKGSPGQHYTDTQYF
TGTGCCAGCAGCAAAGGGTCTCCGGGACAGCATTACACAGATACGCAGTATTTT
>few|15|.|TRBV12-3/TRBV12-4|TRBJ2-2
CASSLRARDIGELFF
TGTGCCAGCAGTTTACGGGCTAGGGACATCGGGGAGCTGTTTTTT
>.|17|.|TRBV7-2|TRBJ1-6
CASSVGRRGGSSPPLHF
TGTGCCAGCAGCGTAGGCAGAAGAGGGGGGTCTTCTCCTCCCCTCCACTTT
>few|15|.|TRBV20-1|TRBJ2-1
CSAREPRRRGNEQFF
TGCAGTGCTAGAGAGCCCCGCCGTAGGGGGAATGAGCAGTTCTTC
>few|16|.|TRBV4-1|TRBJ2-2
CASSPTNMGFAGELFF
TGCGCCAGCAGCCCCACCAACATGGGTTTTGCTGGGGAGCTGTTTTTT
>medium-sized|13|TRBD1|TRBV3-1|TRBJ1-1
CASSLPGGTEAFF
TGTGCCAGCAGTTTACCAGGGGGGACTGAAGCTTTCTTT
>few|19|.|TRBV11-2|TRBJ2-3
CASSLPRPPTDSLGDTQYF
TGTGCCAGCAGCTTACCCCGCCCCCCGACGGACTCCCTTGGAGATACGCAGTATTTT
>.|16|.|TRBV4-1|TRBJ1-5
CASSLSSLGGNEPQHF
TGCGCCAGCAGCCTAAGCTCCCTCGGTGGTAACGAGCCCCAGCATTTT
>.|17|.|TRBV5-1|TRBJ2-2
CASSTGTGVTTTGELFF
TGCGCCAGCAGCACCGGGACCGGGGTCACCACGACCGGGGAGCTGTTTTTT
>few|14|TRBD1|TRBV5-1|TRBJ1-1
CASSLLQGDTEAFF
TGCGCCAGCAGCTTGTTACAGGGGGACACTGAAGCTTTCTTT
>many|16|TRBD1|TRBV4-2|TRBJ2-7
CASSQRTGAVTYEQYF
TGTGCCAGCAGCCAAAGGACAGGGGCTGTCACCTACGAGCAGTACTTC
>.|14|.|TRBV4-3|TRBJ2-5
CASSQGNRVETQYF
TGCGCCAGCAGCCAAGGGAACAGGGTTGAGACCCAGTACTTC
>few|14|.|TRBV20-1|TRBJ1-2
CSARDRGVTYGYTF
TGCAGTGCTAGAGATAGGGGGGTCACCTATGGCTACACCTTC
>.|15|TRBD2|TRBV27|TRBJ2-7
CASSQLAGGLYEQYF
TGTGCCAGCAGCCAGCTAGCGGGGGGGCTGTACGAGCAGTACTTC
>.|15|.|TRBV5-1|TRBJ2-2
CASSFLATNTGELFF
TGCGCCAGCAGCTTTCTGGCGACGAACACCGGGGAGCTGTTTTTT
>few|14|.|TRBV9|TRBJ2-1
CASSVARAENEQFF
TGTGCCAGCAGCGTAGCCAGGGCGGAGAATGAGCAGTTCTTC
>.|15|TRBD2|TRBV6-5|TRBJ2-3
CASSSPSGATDTQYF
TGTGCCAGCAGTTCCCCTAGCGGGGCCACAGATACGCAGTATTTT
>many|14|.|TRBV5-1|TRBJ1-1
CASSLVASNTEAFF
TGCGCCAGCAGCTTGGTCGCCAGCAACACTGAAGCTTTCTTT
>many|14|.|TRBV5-5|TRBJ2-3
CASSLGWGTDTQYF
TGTGCCAGCAGCTTGGGATGGGGAACAGATACGCAGTATTTT
>few|12|.|TRBV12-3/TRBV12-4|TRBJ1-5
CATNRGNQPQHF
TGTGCCACCAACAGGGGCAATCAGCCCCAGCATTTT
>few|15|TRBD2|TRBV12-3/TRBV12-4|TRBJ2-1
CASSVAGGPYNEQFF
TGTGCCAGCAGCGTGGCGGGGGGGCCCTACAATGAGCAGTTCTTC
>.|17|.|TRBV5-1|TRBJ2-5
CASSLRGAGLNAETQYF
TGCGCCAGCAGCTTGAGGGGCGCAGGGTTGAATGCGGAGACCCAGTACTTC
>few|16|.|TRBV4-2|TRBJ2-7
CASSQEEATPIPEQYF
TGTGCCAGCAGCCAAGAAGAAGCCACCCCGATCCCCGAGCAGTACTTC
>.|13|.|TRBV5-8|TRBJ2-2
CARLRAGTGELFF
TGTGCCAGACTGCGGGCGGGCACCGGGGAGCTGTTTTTT
>few|16|TRBD2|TRBV12-3/TRBV12-4|TRBJ2-3
CASSLGRGGATDTQYF
TGTGCCAGCAGTTTAGGTCGCGGGGGGGCTACAGATACGCAGTATTTT
>few|15|.|TRBV24-1|TRBJ2-4
CATSDQQVKDHIQYF
TGTGCCACCAGTGACCAACAGGTAAAGGACCACATTCAGTACTTC
>few|15|.|TRBV6-5|TRBJ1-1
CASSYSVGRRTEAFF
TGTGCCAGCAGTTACTCGGTAGGGAGGCGCACTGAAGCTTTCTTT
>.|13|.|TRBV19|TRBJ1-2
CASSILASDGYTF
TGTGCCAGTAGTATCCTGGCATCAGATGGCTACACCTTC
>.|15|.|TRBV5-5|TRBJ1-1
CASSAQSALNTEAFF
TGTGCCAGCAGCGCGCAGAGCGCCCTAAACACTGAAGCTTTCTTT
>.|12|.|TRBV29-1|TRBJ1-2
CSVLGGSYGYTF
TGCAGCGTGTTGGGTGGAAGCTATGGCTACACCTTC
>.|13|.|TRBV30|TRBJ1-5
CAASGGANQPQHF
TGTGCCGCCTCTGGGGGGGCCAATCAGCCCCAGCATTTT
>.|18|TRBD2|TRBV11-2|TRBJ2-5
CASSPRSSGGPFQETQYF
TGTGCCAGCAGCCCCCGATCAAGCGGGGGGCCTTTCCAAGAGACCCAGTACTTC
>few|16|.|TRBV7-2|TRBJ1-5
CASSLPTAGTNQPQHF
TGTGCCAGCAGCCTCCCGACAGCCGGAACGAATCAGCCCCAGCATTTT
>.|15|.|TRBV7-9|TRBJ1-1
CASSFYAGANTEAFF
TGTGCCAGCAGCTTTTATGCAGGGGCGAACACTGAAGCTTTCTTT